The clone carrying this TCR beta chain has only a few counts. What it recognizes is unknown. This specimen comes from a study of T cells in Graves' hyperthyroidism and ophthalmopathy. The overall study: Peripheral blood was obtained at initial diagnosis, preceding any treatment.

Template material for amplifying TCR beta CDR3 regions consisted of RNA transcripts. First-round RT-PCR with HTBI primers amplified the TCR CDR3 region. TCRdb used MiXCR to reprocess the multiplex PCR reads, holding one entry per CDR3 protein. The sample holds hundreds of thousands of distinct CDR3 sequences, approximately 16% seen once. Germline V lookup: CDR1 SQVTM, CDR2 ANQGSEA. V lost 4 bases, J lost 2 bases, and 4 bases stayed unmatched. The CDR3 is made up of 14 amino acids. Patients showing uncontrolled infection, other autoimmune disease, pregnancy or lactation were ineligible. Out of 8.5 to 10 ml of fresh peripheral blood came the PBMCs. Regarding the study as a whole: The model predicted ophthalmopathy a median 6.5 months before onset.

The rearrangement uses TRBV29-1 and TRBJ2-7; 11 nucleotides line up with TRBD2. The sample consisted of blood. This receptor was obtained from a woman aged 55-69 years with Graves' ophthalmopathy. CDR3 sequence reads: CSVGETSGAYEQYF. In DNA form, the CDR3 reads TGCAGCGTTGGCGAGACTAGCGGGGCCTACGAGCAGTACTTC.